This T cell receptor beta chain came from a study of post-analysis software for immune sequencing data. Study details: Disease trajectories encompassed relapsing-remitting, secondary progressive and progressive-relapsing multiple sclerosis.

Unique molecular identifiers were carried by the TCR beta cDNA libraries. Once about 0.85 to 10 million T cells were used, approximately 520,000 cDNA molecules resulted. TCRdb re-analysed the PCR reads in MiXCR, keeping a single row per CDR3 protein. The sample lists about 400,000 distinct CDR3 sequences; around 37% were seen once. Study-level findings and limits: Normalized Chao1 diversity was significantly lower in multiple sclerosis patients than in controls. Relative to controls, patients had a few TRBV segments at higher frequency, with TRBV5-6, TRBV5-1 and TRBV20-1 among these. The F measure placed samples prepared in the same batch into strongly shared clusters.

CDR1 is DFQATT and CDR2 is SNEGSKA in the germline V gene (reference sequence). Trimming took 6 bases from V and 4 from J, leaving 7 bases between them. The CDR3 length is 10 residues. Points on this clonotype: Its specificity is not known.

The sequence came from a girl aged 5 to 17 with multiple sclerosis. This chain joins TRBV20-1 and TRBJ2-7; D is undetermined. Sequencing was carried out using blood. The CDR3 protein is CSAFLYEQYF. The CDR3 bases are TGCAGTGCCTTTCTATACGAGCAGTACTTC.